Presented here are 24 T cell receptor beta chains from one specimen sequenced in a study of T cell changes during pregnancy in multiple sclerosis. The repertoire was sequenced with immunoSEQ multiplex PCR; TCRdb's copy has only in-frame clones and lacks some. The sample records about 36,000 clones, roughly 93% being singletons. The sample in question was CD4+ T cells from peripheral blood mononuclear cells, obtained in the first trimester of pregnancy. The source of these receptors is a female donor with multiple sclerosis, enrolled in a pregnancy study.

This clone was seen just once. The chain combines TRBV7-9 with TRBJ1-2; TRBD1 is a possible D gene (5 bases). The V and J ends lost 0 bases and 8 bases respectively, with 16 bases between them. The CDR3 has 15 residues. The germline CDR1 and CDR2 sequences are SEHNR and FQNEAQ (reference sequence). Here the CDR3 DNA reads TGTGCCAGCAGCTTAGCCCAAGCGGGGGAAGGCGGCTACACCTTC. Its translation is CASSLAQAGEGGYTF.

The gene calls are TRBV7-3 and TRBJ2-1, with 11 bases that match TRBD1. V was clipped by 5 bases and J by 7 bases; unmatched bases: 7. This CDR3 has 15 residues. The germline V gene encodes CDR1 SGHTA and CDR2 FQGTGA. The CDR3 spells CASSPGQGARNEQFF. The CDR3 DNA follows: TGTGCCAGCAGCCCTGGACAGGGGGCGCGAAATGAGCAGTTCTTC.

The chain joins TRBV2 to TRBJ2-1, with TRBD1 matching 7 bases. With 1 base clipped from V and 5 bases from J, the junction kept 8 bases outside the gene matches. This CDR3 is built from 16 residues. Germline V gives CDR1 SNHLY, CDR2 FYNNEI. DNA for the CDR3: TGTGCCAGCAGTGAAGTAAGGGGGCCGGGGAACAATGAGCAGTTCTTC. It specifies CASSEVRGPGNNEQFF.

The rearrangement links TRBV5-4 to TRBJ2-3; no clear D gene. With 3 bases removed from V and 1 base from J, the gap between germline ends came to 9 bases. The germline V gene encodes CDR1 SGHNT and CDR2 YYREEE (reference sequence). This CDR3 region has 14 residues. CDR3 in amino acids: CASSSRQGTDTQYF. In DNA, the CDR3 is TGTGCCAGCAGCTCCAGACAAGGCACAGATACGCAGTATTTT.

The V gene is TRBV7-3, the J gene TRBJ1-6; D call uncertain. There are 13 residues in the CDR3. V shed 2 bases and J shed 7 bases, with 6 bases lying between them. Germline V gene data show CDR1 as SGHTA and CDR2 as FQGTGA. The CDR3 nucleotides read TGTGCCAGCAGCTTATACGGGAATTCACCCCTCCACTTT. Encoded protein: CASSLYGNSPLHF.

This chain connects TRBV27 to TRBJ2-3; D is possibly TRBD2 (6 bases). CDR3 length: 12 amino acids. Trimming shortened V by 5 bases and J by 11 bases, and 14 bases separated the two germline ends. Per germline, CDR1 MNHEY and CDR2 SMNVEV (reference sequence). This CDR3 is CASSPEGRWQYF. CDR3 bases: TGTGCCAGCAGTCCCGAGGGGAGGTGGCAGTATTTT.

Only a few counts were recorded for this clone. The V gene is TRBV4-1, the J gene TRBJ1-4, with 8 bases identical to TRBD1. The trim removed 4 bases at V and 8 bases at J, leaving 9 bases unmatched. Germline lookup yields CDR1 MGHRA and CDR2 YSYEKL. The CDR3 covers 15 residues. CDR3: CASSLWTGLGEKLFF. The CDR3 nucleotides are TGCGCCAGCAGCCTGTGGACAGGGCTGGGGGAAAAACTGTTTTTT.

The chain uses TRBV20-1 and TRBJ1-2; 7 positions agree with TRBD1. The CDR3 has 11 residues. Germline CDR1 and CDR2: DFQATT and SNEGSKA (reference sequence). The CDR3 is CRAGEGAGYTF. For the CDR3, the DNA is TGCAGAGCGGGAGAGGGGGCCGGCTACACCTTC.

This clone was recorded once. The CDR3 nucleotides read TGTGCCAGTCGGATGACTAGCGGCTACGAGCAGTACTTC. Translating it yields CASRMTSGYEQYF. The chain carries TRBV28 and TRBJ2-7; 9 bases align to TRBD2. The germline gives CDR1 MDHEN, CDR2 SYDVKM. J gave up 3 bases and V 9 bases, and 6 bases lay outside the gene matches. This CDR3 has 13 residues. The full variable domain, rest sourced from reference TRBV28 and TRBJ2-7, is DVKVTQSSRYLVKRTGEKVFLECVQDMDHENMFWYRQDPGLGLRLIYFSYDVKMKEKGDIPEGYSVSREKKERFSLILESASTNQTSMYLCASRMTSGYEQYFGPGTRLTVT.

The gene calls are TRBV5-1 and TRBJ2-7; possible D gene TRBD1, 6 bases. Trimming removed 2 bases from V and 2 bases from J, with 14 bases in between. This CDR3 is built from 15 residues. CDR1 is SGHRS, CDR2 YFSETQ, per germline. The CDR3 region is CASSFTSGQTYEQYF. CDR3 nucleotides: TGCGCCAGCAGCTTTACATCTGGACAGACCTACGAGCAGTACTTC.

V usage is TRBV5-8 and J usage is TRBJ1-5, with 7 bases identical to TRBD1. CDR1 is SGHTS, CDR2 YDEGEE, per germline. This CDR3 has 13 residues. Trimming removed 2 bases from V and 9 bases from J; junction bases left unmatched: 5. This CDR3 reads CASSLQGRGPQHF. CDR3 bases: TGTGCCAGCAGCTTACAGGGGAGAGGGCCCCAGCATTTT.

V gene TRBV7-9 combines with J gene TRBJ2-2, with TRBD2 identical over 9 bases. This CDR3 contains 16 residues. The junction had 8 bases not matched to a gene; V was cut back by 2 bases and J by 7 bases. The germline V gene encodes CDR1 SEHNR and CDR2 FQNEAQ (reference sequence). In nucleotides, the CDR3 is TGTGCCAGCAGCTTACCCAGCGGGGGGATCGTCGGGGAGCTGTTTTTT. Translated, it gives CASSLPSGGIVGELFF.

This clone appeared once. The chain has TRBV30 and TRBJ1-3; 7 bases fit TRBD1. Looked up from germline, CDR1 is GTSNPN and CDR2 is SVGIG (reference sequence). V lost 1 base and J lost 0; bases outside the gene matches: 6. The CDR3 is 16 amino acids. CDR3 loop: CAWSEKGASSGNTIYF. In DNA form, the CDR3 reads TGTGCCTGGAGTGAGAAGGGGGCGAGCTCTGGAAACACCATATATTTT.

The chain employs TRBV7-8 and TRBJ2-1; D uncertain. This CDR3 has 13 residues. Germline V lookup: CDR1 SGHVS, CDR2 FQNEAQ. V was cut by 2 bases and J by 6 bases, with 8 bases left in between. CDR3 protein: CASSLMIVNEQFF. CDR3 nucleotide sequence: TGTGCCAGCAGCTTAATGATAGTCAATGAGCAGTTCTTC.

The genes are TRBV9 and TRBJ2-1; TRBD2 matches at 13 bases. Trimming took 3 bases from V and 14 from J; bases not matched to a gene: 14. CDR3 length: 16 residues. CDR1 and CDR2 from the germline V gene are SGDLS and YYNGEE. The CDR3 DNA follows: TGTGCCAGCAGCGGGCAAGGACTAGCGGGAGCGTGGGTTAAGTTCTTC. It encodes CASSGQGLAGAWVKFF.

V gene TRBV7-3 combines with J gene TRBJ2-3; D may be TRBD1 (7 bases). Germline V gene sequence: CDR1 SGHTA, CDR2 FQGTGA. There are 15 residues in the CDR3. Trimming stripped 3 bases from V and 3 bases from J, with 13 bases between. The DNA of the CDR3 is TGTGCCAGCAGCTTCGGAGGGGGCGGTACAGATACGCAGTATTTT. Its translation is CASSFGGGGTDTQYF.

CDR3: CASSSGGGAGEKLFF. The CDR3 coding sequence is TGTGCCAGCAGCTCCGGGGGGGGAGCCGGTGAAAAACTGTTTTTT. The V and J genes are TRBV11-2 and TRBJ1-4; maybe TRBD1 (5 bases). Germline-derived CDR1 and CDR2 are SGHAT and FQNNGV. The CDR3 runs 15 residues. Deletions cut 4 bases from V and 7 bases from J, with 16 bases between.

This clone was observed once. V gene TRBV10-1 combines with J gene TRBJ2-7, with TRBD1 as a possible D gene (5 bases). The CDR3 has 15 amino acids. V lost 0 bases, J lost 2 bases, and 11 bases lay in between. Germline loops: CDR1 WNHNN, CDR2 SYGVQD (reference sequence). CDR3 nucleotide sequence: TGCGCCAGCAGTGAGTCGTTTACAGGAACCTACGAGCAGTACTTC. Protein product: CASSESFTGTYEQYF.

The CDR3 reads CASSLGNSYNEQFF. CDR3 in DNA: TGCGCCAGCAGCTTGGGTAATTCTTACAATGAGCAGTTCTTC. V usage is TRBV5-1 and J usage is TRBJ2-1, with D unclear. Trimming took off 0 bases at V and 4 bases at J, with 8 bases between the two ends. The CDR3 spans 14 residues. Germline loops: CDR1 SGHRS, CDR2 YFSETQ. Based on the CDR3 plus reference TRBV5-1 and TRBJ2-1, the full variable domain is KAGVTQTPRYLIKTRGQQVTLSCSPISGHRSVSWYQQTPGQGLQFLFEYFSETQRNKGNFPGRFSGRQFSNSRSEMNVSTLELGDSALYLCASSLGNSYNEQFFGPGTRLTVL.

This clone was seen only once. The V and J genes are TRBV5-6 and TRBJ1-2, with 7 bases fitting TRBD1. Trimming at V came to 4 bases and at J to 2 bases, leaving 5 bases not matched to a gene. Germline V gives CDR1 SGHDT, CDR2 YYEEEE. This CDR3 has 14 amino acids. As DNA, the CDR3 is TGTGCCAGCAGCCCTACAGGGGTAAACTATGGCTACACCTTC. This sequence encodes CASSPTGVNYGYTF.

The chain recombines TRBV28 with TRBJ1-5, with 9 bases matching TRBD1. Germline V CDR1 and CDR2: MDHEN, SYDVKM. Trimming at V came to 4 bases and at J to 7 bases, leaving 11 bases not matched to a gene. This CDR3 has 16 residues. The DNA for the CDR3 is TGTGCCAGCAGTTCCACAGGGGGCGCGGCGGGGCAGCCCCAGCATTTT. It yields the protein CASSSTGGAAGQPQHF.

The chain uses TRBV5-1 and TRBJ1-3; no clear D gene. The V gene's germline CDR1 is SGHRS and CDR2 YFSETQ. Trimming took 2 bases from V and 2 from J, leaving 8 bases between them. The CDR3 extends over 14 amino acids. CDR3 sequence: CASSFGGTGNTIYF. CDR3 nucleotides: TGCGCCAGCAGCTTCGGAGGGACTGGAAACACCATATATTTT.

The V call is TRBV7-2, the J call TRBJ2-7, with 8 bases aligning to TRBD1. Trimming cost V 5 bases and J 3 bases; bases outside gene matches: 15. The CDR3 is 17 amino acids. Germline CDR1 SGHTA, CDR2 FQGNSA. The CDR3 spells CASSEDRGRPENYEQYF. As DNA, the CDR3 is TGTGCCAGCAGCGAAGACAGGGGCCGTCCTGAGAACTACGAGCAGTACTTC.

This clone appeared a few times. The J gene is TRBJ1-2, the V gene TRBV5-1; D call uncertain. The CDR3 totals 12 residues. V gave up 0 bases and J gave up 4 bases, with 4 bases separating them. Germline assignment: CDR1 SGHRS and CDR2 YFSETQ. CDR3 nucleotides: TGCGCCAGCAGCTTGGACAGCTATGGCTACACCTTC. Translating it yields CASSLDSYGYTF.